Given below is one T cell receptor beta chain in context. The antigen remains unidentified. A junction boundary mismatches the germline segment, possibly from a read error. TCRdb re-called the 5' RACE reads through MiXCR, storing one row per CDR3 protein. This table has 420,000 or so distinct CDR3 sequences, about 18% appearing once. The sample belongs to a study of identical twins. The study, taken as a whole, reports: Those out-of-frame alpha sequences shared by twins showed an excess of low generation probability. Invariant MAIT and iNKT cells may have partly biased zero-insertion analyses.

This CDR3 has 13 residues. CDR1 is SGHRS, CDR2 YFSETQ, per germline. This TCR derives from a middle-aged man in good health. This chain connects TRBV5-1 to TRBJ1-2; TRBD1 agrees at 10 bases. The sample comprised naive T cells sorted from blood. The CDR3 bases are TGCGCCAGCAGCGACAGGGGGCGGATTGGCTACGCCTTC. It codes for CASSDRGRIGYAF.